Each of the 17 T cell receptor beta chains below was sequenced from the same sample in a study of STAT5B mutations in CD4+ large granular lymphocyte leukemia (dated by TCRdb to between 2020 and 2023). The method behind the library was the immunoSEQ multiplex PCR assay. Drawn from immuneACCESS, this table holds only the in-frame rearrangements with V and J called that TCRdb kept. Clones are partly lost; checked studies trace under half to an unresolved V gene and leave the rest unexplained. The sample table lists about 38,000 clones, under 85% of them with a count of one. The ten largest make up around 0.5% of the sample. Input material: CD4+ T cells from blood buffy coats. Receptor source: a human donor in good health.

V usage is TRBV9 and J usage is TRBJ1-3; 9 bases are shared with TRBD1. Germline-derived CDR1 and CDR2 are SGDLS and YYNGEE. J gave up 4 bases and V 10 bases, and 12 bases lay outside the gene matches. CDR3 length: 15 amino acids. CDR3 region: CASGRGQGTGNTIYF. In nucleotides, the CDR3 is TGTGCCTCCGGTAGGGGACAGGGAACAGGAAACACCATATATTTT.

CDR3 loop: CASSIEGRNYGYTF. The DNA for the CDR3 is TGTGCCAGTAGTATAGAAGGACGGAACTATGGCTACACCTTC. The V gene is TRBV19, the J gene TRBJ1-2; D uncertain. There are 14 residues in the CDR3. Germline V lookup: CDR1 LNHDA, CDR2 SQIVND (reference sequence). V lost 0 bases and J 2 bases, leaving 7 bases between the germline ends. Together with reference TRBV19 and TRBJ1-2, the CDR3 gives the full variable domain: DGGITQSPKYLFRKEGQNVTLSCEQNLNHDAMYWYRQDPGQGLRLIYYSQIVNDFQKGDIAEGYSVSREKKESFPLTVTSAQKNPTAFYLCASSIEGRNYGYTFGSGTRLTVV.

The rearrangement joins TRBV5-1 to TRBJ2-3; 9 positions match TRBD2. Germline-derived CDR1 and CDR2 are SGHRS and YFSETQ. The CDR3 has 15 amino acids. The trim removed 6 bases at V and 4 bases at J, leaving 9 bases unmatched. The CDR3 loop reads CASKAGGPLPDTQYF. The CDR3 DNA sequence: TGCGCCAGCAAGGCGGGAGGGCCCCTCCCAGATACGCAGTATTTT.

This chain joins TRBV12-5 and TRBJ2-7; D may be TRBD1 or TRBD2 (6 bases each). The CDR3 runs 14 residues. CDR1 and CDR2 from the germline V gene are LGHNT and FRNRAP. V shed 7 bases and J shed 1 base, with 14 bases lying between them. The CDR3 bases are TGTGCTAGTGTTTTTGGGGGGCCTTCCTACGAGCAGTACTTC. Residues: CASVFGGPSYEQYF.

CDR3 sequence reads: CAIMGQGSEQFF. As DNA, the CDR3 is TGTGCCATCATGGGACAGGGGAGTGAGCAGTTCTTC. V gene TRBV10-3 combines with J gene TRBJ2-1; TRBD1 agrees at 10 bases. CDR1 ENHRY and CDR2 SYGVKD come from the germline V gene. V shed 7 bases and J 9 bases; nucleotides not matched to a gene: 3. The CDR3 sequence is 12 residues long.

The chain links TRBV5-4 to TRBJ1-2, with 8 positions matching TRBD1. Trimming at V came to 4 bases and at J to 3 bases, leaving 11 bases not matched to a gene. The germline V gene has CDR1 SGHNT and CDR2 YYREEE (reference sequence). The CDR3 is made up of 16 amino acids. The CDR3 DNA sequence: TGTGCCAGCAGCCCCGGGCAGGGGGCGCGGGACTATGGCTACACCTTC. Translating it yields CASSPGQGARDYGYTF.

This clone appeared a few times. V gene TRBV7-9 combines with J gene TRBJ1-6; no reliable D call. The CDR3 is made up of 14 amino acids. The V gene lost 1 base and the J gene lost 3 bases, with 4 bases spanning the gap. Per the germline V gene, CDR1 is SEHNR and CDR2 is FQNEAQ (reference sequence). CDR3 loop: CASSLGNYNSPLHF. The CDR3 DNA reads TGTGCCAGCAGCTTAGGAAACTATAATTCACCCCTCCACTTT.

The CDR3, as DNA: TGTGCCAGCAGTGTGGACAAAAACTATGGCTACACCTTC. Its translation: CASSVDKNYGYTF. The chain uses TRBV2 and TRBJ1-2; perhaps TRBD1 as D (5 bases). Germline CDR1 reads SNHLY; CDR2 reads FYNNEI. CDR3 size: 13 residues. Trimming took 4 bases from V and 2 from J, leaving 8 bases between them.

This rearrangement joins TRBV5-8 to TRBJ2-1; 10 bases are shared with TRBD2. This CDR3 spans 17 amino acids. Germline values: CDR1 SGHTS, CDR2 YDEGEE. With 1 base clipped from V and 3 bases from J, the junction kept 7 bases outside the gene matches. The CDR3 sequence: CASSLFLAGGVYNEQFF. Here the CDR3 DNA reads TGTGCCAGCAGCTTGTTCTTAGCGGGAGGAGTCTACAATGAGCAGTTCTTC. The entire variable domain, with the rest obtained from reference TRBV5-8 and TRBJ2-1, is as follows: EAGVTQSPTHLIKTRGQQATLRCSPISGHTSVYWYQQALGLGLQFLLWYDEGEERNRGNFPPRFSGRQFPNYSSELNVNALELEDSALYLCASSLFLAGGVYNEQFFGPGTRLTVL.

The chain has TRBV30 and TRBJ2-1, with D unresolved. Germline V gives CDR1 GTSNPN, CDR2 SVGIG (reference sequence). This CDR3 has 12 residues. The V end lost 4 bases, the J end lost 5 bases, and 9 bases lay between the germline ends. DNA of the CDR3: TGTGCCTGGACGGAAAGTGACAATGAGCAGTTCTTC. It specifies CAWTESDNEQFF.

The genes are TRBV25-1 and TRBJ1-2, with D perhaps TRBD1 (5 bases). The length of the CDR3 is 13 residues. Trimming pared 6 bases from V and 5 bases from J, leaving 13 bases between. Germline loops: CDR1 MGHDK, CDR2 SYGVNS. CDR3 bases: TGTGCCAGCAGGGTGGGGGGGGAGTATGGCTACACCTTC. Encoded protein: CASRVGGEYGYTF.

The chain has TRBV18 and TRBJ1-3, with 7 bases lining up with TRBD1. The CDR3 length is 15 residues. Germline CDR1 is KGHSH and CDR2 is LQKENI. V was pared by 0 bases and J by 4 bases, with 3 bases of the junction left unmatched. The CDR3 nucleotides read TGTGCCAGCTCACCACCGGCGACAGGGGGAAACACCATATATTTT. This translates into CASSPPATGGNTIYF.

J is TRBJ2-1 and V is TRBV10-3; D is undetermined. Germline V gene lookup returns CDR1 ENHRY and CDR2 SYGVKD. This CDR3 is built from 14 residues. V shed 7 bases and J shed 0 bases, with 10 bases lying between them. The CDR3 DNA reads as TGTGCCATCATGGACGGAAACTCCTACAATGAGCAGTTCTTC. Translating gives CAIMDGNSYNEQFF.

This chain links TRBV4-3 with TRBJ2-5; D not resolved. This CDR3 region has 16 residues. V lost 1 base and J lost 5, with 17 bases in between. The germline CDR1 and CDR2 sequences are LGHNA and YSLEER. The CDR3 sequence is CASSQGDLAKGETQYF. The CDR3 DNA follows: TGCGCCAGCAGCCAAGGAGATCTGGCCAAAGGGGAGACCCAGTACTTC.

This clone has only one observation. CDR3 in amino acids: CASSASGTGSFEQYF. In nucleotides, the CDR3 is TGTGCCAGCAGTGCGTCCGGGACAGGTTCATTCGAGCAGTACTTC. This rearrangement joins TRBV6-1 to TRBJ2-7; 8 positions agree with TRBD1. Germline values: CDR1 MNHNS, CDR2 SASEGT. The V and J ends lost 4 bases and 6 bases, in that order; junction bases with no gene match: 11. CDR3 size: 15 residues.

This clone was detected a few times. This rearrangement joins TRBV5-4 to TRBJ1-2, with a weak D call TRBD1 (5 bases). Germline values: CDR1 SGHNT, CDR2 YYREEE (reference sequence). V lost 4 bases to trimming and J lost 3 bases, with 7 bases between them. CDR3 size: 12 residues. The CDR3 DNA reads as TGTGCCAGCAGCACGGGGGACTATGGCTACACCTTC. This codes for CASSTGDYGYTF.

This chain joins TRBV5-1 and TRBJ2-5; the match to TRBD1 covers 9 bases. This CDR3 has 14 residues. Germline V gives CDR1 SGHRS, CDR2 YFSETQ. The V and J ends lost 4 bases and 6 bases, in that order; junction bases with no gene match: 7. CDR3: CASSIDRGDKTQYF. The CDR3 region has the DNA TGCGCCAGCAGCATCGACAGGGGGGACAAGACCCAGTACTTC.